What follows are 26 T cell receptor beta chains derived from one specimen sequenced in a study of T cells in Graves' hyperthyroidism and ophthalmopathy. Amplification of TCR beta CDR3 regions used RNA as the template. The primer set for the first-round RT-PCR of the TCR CDR3 was HTBI. Each CDR3 protein is one row after TCRdb ran MiXCR on the multiplex PCR reads. The repertoire holds around 600,000 distinct CDR3 sequences, with roughly 15% as singletons. The sequencing input was blood. The origin of the receptors is a woman between 50 and 59 years old with Graves' ophthalmopathy.

This clonotype was observed many times. The chain carries TRBV27 and TRBJ2-1; maybe TRBD1 (5 bases). This CDR3 is 21 amino acids long. Germline loops: CDR1 MNHEY, CDR2 SMNVEV (reference sequence). The ends were cut back, 4 bases at V and 0 bases at J, with 28 bases in the middle. The CDR3 nucleotides read TGTGCCAGCAGTTCATGGACACTGCAACCTTCCATCCTGAGCTCCTACAATGAGCAGTTCTTC. This translates into CASSSWTLQPSILSSYNEQFF.

The table lists this clonotype with many counts. V is TRBV20-1 and J is TRBJ1-1; D ambiguous. Germline CDR1 and CDR2: DFQATT and SNEGSKA (reference sequence). This CDR3 contains 15 residues. V gave up 0 bases and J gave up 1 base, with 12 bases separating them. As DNA, the CDR3 is TGCAGTGCTAGAGATCTGTCGGAGGGGAACACTGAAGCTTTCTTT. Translating it yields CSARDLSEGNTEAFF.

This clonotype was seen repeatedly, ten times or more. This chain uses TRBV28 with TRBJ1-1; possible D gene TRBD1, 5 bases. Germline V gives CDR1 MDHEN, CDR2 SYDVKM. The CDR3 consists of 16 residues. Trimming removed 6 bases at V and 8 bases at J, with 25 bases between. CDR3 DNA: TGTGCCAGCAGCACACCAGGGAACTCTTGGCCTGTGGAAGCTTTCTTT. Protein sequence: CASSTPGNSWPVEAFF.

Ten or more counts support this clonotype. The V and J genes are TRBV7-2 and TRBJ1-2; D gene uncertain. V was cut by 6 bases and J by 9 bases, with 20 bases left in between. The CDR3 is 14 amino acids. Germline V CDR1 and CDR2: SGHTA, FQGNSA. CDR3 sequence: CASRRDTEGISYTF. For the CDR3, the DNA is TGTGCCAGCAGACGAGATACGGAGGGCATAAGCTACACCTTC.

This clonotype appeared many times. The chain employs TRBV30 and TRBJ2-1, with 9 bases identical to TRBD2. CDR3 length: 15 amino acids. Germline V lookup: CDR1 GTSNPN, CDR2 SVGIG (reference sequence). The V segment lost 3 bases and the J segment 6 bases; nucleotides outside the gene matches: 9. CDR3 region: CAWRRVAGESNEQFF. DNA for the CDR3: TGTGCCTGGAGAAGGGTAGCGGGAGAGTCCAATGAGCAGTTCTTC.

This clonotype was counted between two and nine times. The V and J genes are TRBV3-1 and TRBJ1-6; the match to TRBD1 covers 8 bases. Germline CDR1 reads LGHDT; CDR2 reads YNNKEL (reference sequence). The CDR3 is 19 amino acids. V dropped 2 bases and J dropped 7; count of bases not matched to a gene: 16. The CDR3 is CASSQHISGGRQSNSPLHF. The CDR3 nucleotides read TGTGCCAGCAGCCAACACATATCAGGGGGCCGACAATCAAATTCACCCCTCCACTTT.

The genes are TRBV6-1 and TRBJ1-4; maybe TRBD1 (5 bases). In germline, CDR1 is MNHNS, CDR2 SASEGT. The ends were cut back, 3 bases at V and 4 bases at J, with 9 bases in the middle. The CDR3 is made up of 14 amino acids. The CDR3 here is CASSDSRVNEKLFF. For the CDR3, the DNA is TGTGCCAGCAGTGATTCCAGGGTTAATGAAAAACTGTTTTTT.

The rearrangement joins TRBV20-1 to TRBJ2-7; tentatively, D is TRBD1 or TRBD2 (5 bases each). This CDR3 spans 12 amino acids. The V gene lost 5 bases and the J gene lost 3 bases, with 11 bases spanning the gap. Germline V lookup: CDR1 DFQATT, CDR2 SNEGSKA (reference sequence). The CDR3 region is CSAHGTDYEQYF. CDR3 DNA sequence: TGCAGTGCTCATGGGACGGACTACGAGCAGTACTTC.

The V call is TRBV4-1, the J call TRBJ2-7; 12 bases line up with TRBD2. Germline values: CDR1 MGHRA, CDR2 YSYEKL. This CDR3 comprises 15 residues. V trimming: 3 bases; J trimming: 5 bases; junction bases outside the gene matches: 5. The CDR3 nucleotides read TGCGCCAGCAGCCATACGACTAGCGGGAGCAACGAGCAGTACTTC. It specifies CASSHTTSGSNEQYF.

This clonotype occurred many times. This rearrangement joins TRBV7-2 to TRBJ1-2; 7 bases map to TRBD1. The CDR3 loop spans 16 amino acids. After removal of 5 bases from V and 7 bases from J, the junction contained 16 bases not matched to a gene. Germline assignment: CDR1 SGHTA and CDR2 FQGNSA. For the CDR3, the DNA is TGTGCCAGCAGCGCGCGGCAACTGGGACAGCTTGTTGGCTACACCTTC. This gives the protein CASSARQLGQLVGYTF.

This clonotype was recorded many times. The genes are TRBV28 and TRBJ2-1, with a possible D match to TRBD2 (6 bases). This CDR3 has 14 amino acids. CDR1 and CDR2 (germline): MDHEN, SYDVKM. Trimming removed 5 bases at V and 7 bases at J, with 15 bases between. This CDR3 reads CASSPRWGRNEQFF. The DNA for the CDR3 is TGTGCCAGCAGTCCCCGATGGGGGAGGAATGAGCAGTTCTTC.

This clonotype has only a few counts. The chain has TRBV24-1 and TRBJ2-3; 7 bases match TRBD2. The germline gives CDR1 KGHDR, CDR2 SFDVKD. V lost 4 bases to trimming and J lost 0 bases; unmatched junction nucleotides: 0. This CDR3 contains 14 residues. Here the CDR3 DNA reads TGTGCCACCAGTGAGCGGGGGAGCACAGATACGCAGTATTTT. Amino acid sequence: CATSERGSTDTQYF.

This clonotype was recorded a few times. CDR3 amino acids: CASRDRVYEQYF. As DNA, the CDR3 is TGTGCCAGCCGAGACAGGGTCTACGAGCAGTACTTC. The chain joins TRBV6-2 or TRBV6-3 to TRBJ2-7; TRBD1 aligns across 7 bases. CDR3 length equals 12 residues. Trimming took 8 bases from V and 3 from J; bases not matched to a gene: 4. Germline CDR1 reads MNHEY; CDR2 reads SVGEGT.

This chain uses TRBV20-1 with TRBJ2-4; 15 nucleotides agree with TRBD2. The trim removed 4 bases at V and 0 bases at J, leaving 7 bases unmatched. The germline CDR1 and CDR2 sequences are DFQATT and SNEGSKA (reference sequence). The CDR3 length is 18 residues. The CDR3 loop reads CSATTGTSGRKAKNIQYF. The DNA of the CDR3 is TGCAGTGCTACCACCGGGACTAGCGGGAGGAAAGCCAAAAACATTCAGTACTTC.

CDR3: CARGKDSSYEQYF. The CDR3, as DNA: TGTGCCAGGGGGAAGGACAGCTCCTACGAGCAGTACTTC. The V call is TRBV19, the J call TRBJ2-7; TRBD1 is a possible D gene (6 bases). This CDR3 has 13 amino acids. CDR1 is LNHDA and CDR2 is SQIVND in the germline V gene (reference sequence). Trimming took 9 bases from V and 0 from J, leaving 12 bases between them.

The chain couples TRBV4-3 to TRBJ2-7; 11 positions match TRBD2. This CDR3 comprises 16 residues. The V gene end was trimmed by 1 base and the J gene end by 4 bases; junction bases not matched to a gene: 6. Germline values: CDR1 LGHNA, CDR2 YSLEER. The CDR3 nucleotides are TGCGCCAGCAGCCAAGCTACTAGCGGGAGCTTATACGAGCAGTACTTC. Its translation: CASSQATSGSLYEQYF.

This clonotype was counted at least ten times. The chain carries TRBV12-3 or TRBV12-4 and TRBJ2-3; 8 bases are shared with TRBD1. V lost 7 bases to trimming and J lost 0 bases; unmatched junction nucleotides: 9. The CDR3 length is 16 residues. This CDR3 reads CASTPRRTGSTDTQYF. The CDR3 DNA reads TGTGCCAGCACCCCCCGAAGGACAGGGAGCACAGATACGCAGTATTTT.

This clonotype was seen only a few times. The chain combines TRBV19 with TRBJ2-3; no clear D. Trimming removed 1 base from V and 2 bases from J, with 10 bases in between. This CDR3 spans 15 amino acids. Germline assignment: CDR1 LNHDA and CDR2 SQIVND (reference sequence). The CDR3 nucleotides are TGTGCCAGTAGTATAGGCGAGAGGTTCACAGATACGCAGTATTTT. Translation: CASSIGERFTDTQYF.

This clonotype was detected ten times or more. The chain has TRBV30 and TRBJ2-3, with TRBD1 matching over 8 bases. Germline V gene lookup returns CDR1 GTSNPN and CDR2 SVGIG (reference sequence). J lost 2 bases, V lost 6 bases, and 4 bases had no gene match. The CDR3 contains 13 residues. CDR3: CACPGQATDTQYF. The CDR3 DNA reads TGTGCCTGCCCGGGACAGGCCACAGATACGCAGTATTTT.

This clonotype was detected many times. The chain has TRBV28 and TRBJ2-7; 10 bases agree with TRBD1. This CDR3 contains 15 residues. Germline V CDR1 and CDR2: MDHEN, SYDVKM. Trimming removed 8 bases from V and 2 bases from J; junction bases left unmatched: 9. CDR3 bases: TGTGCCAGCGCCTCCGGGACAGGGGTTCCCTACGAGCAGTACTTC. It codes for CASASGTGVPYEQYF.

This clonotype was seen repeatedly, ten times or more. The chain is built from TRBV7-9 and TRBJ1-1; D not resolved. The germline gives CDR1 SEHNR, CDR2 FQNEAQ (reference sequence). The CDR3 is 14 residues long. V lost 4 bases and J lost 1, with 10 bases in between. The CDR3 sequence: CASSSRDKNTEAFF. CDR3 sequence (DNA): TGTGCCAGCAGCTCCCGCGATAAGAACACTGAAGCTTTCTTT. The full variable domain, rest sourced from reference TRBV7-9 and TRBJ1-1, is DTGVSQNPRHKITKRGQNVTFRCDPISEHNRLYWYRQTLGQGPEFLTYFQNEAQLEKSRLLSDRFSAERPKGSFSTLEIQRTEQGDSAMYLCASSSRDKNTEAFFGQGTRLTVV.

This clonotype was counted only a few times. The rearrangement joins TRBV12-3 or TRBV12-4 to TRBJ1-5, with 9 bases identical to TRBD1. The CDR3 is 15 residues long. V trimming: 5 bases; J trimming: 2 bases; junction bases outside the gene matches: 4. As DNA, the CDR3 is TGTGCCAGCAGTACACAGGGGGCGGGCAATCAGCCCCAGCATTTT. It is translated as CASSTQGAGNQPQHF.

The chain is built from TRBV29-1 and TRBJ1-5; possible D gene TRBD1, 6 bases. The V end lost 7 bases, the J end lost 1 base, and 8 bases lay between the germline ends. Germline assignment: CDR1 SQVTM and CDR2 ANQGSEA. The CDR3 runs to 12 residues. CDR3 coding DNA: TGCAGCGCAGGGACAAGCAATCAGCCCCAGCATTTT. Protein sequence: CSAGTSNQPQHF.

At least ten counts were recorded for this clonotype. This sequence joins TRBV20-1 and TRBJ2-3, with 7 positions matching TRBD1. This CDR3 contains 12 residues. The J segment lost 8 bases and the V segment lost 6 bases, leaving 8 bases of the junction unmatched. CDR1 and CDR2 (germline): DFQATT, SNEGSKA (reference sequence). The CDR3 protein is CSATDRAGTQYF. The CDR3 DNA sequence: TGCAGTGCAACTGACAGGGCAGGTACGCAGTATTTT.

With regard to this clonotype: A read error may explain this, as a much larger clone is one base away. V usage is TRBV27 and J usage is TRBJ2-1; no clear D. This CDR3 has 13 amino acids. Germline V gene data show CDR1 as MNHEY and CDR2 as SMNVEV (reference sequence). The CDR3 spells CASSSAQYNKQFF. The CDR3, as DNA: TGTGCCAGCAGTTCGGCGCAATACAATAAGCAGTTCTTC.

The rearrangement joins TRBV19 to TRBJ1-1; TRBD1 might be the D (5 bases). The germline V gene has CDR1 LNHDA and CDR2 SQIVND (reference sequence). Trimming took off 5 bases at V and 3 bases at J, with 13 bases between the two ends. The CDR3 spans 14 residues. As DNA, the CDR3 is TGTGCCAGTAGTGCCCCTGGGGCGGACACTGAAGCTTTCTTT. Its translation: CASSAPGADTEAFF.